The entry that follows covers one T cell receptor beta chain sequence. Its antigen is unknown. The source of the sample is a study of T cell responses to AZD1222 COVID-19 vaccine. Study-level findings and limits: Only five or six individuals given AZD1222 were seropositive at baseline. Spike-specific TCR breadth and depth both grew after two AZD1222 doses. White British donors predominated, females outnumbered males, and clonal diversity was possibly underestimated.

Germline loops: CDR1 SGHVS, CDR2 FNYEAQ. V was pared by 2 bases and J by 1 base, with 17 bases between. CDR3 length: 17 residues. Method: immunoSEQ multiplex PCR; TCRdb's copy keeps in-frame clones and lacks some. This table has 150,000 to 190,000 clones, about 88% appearing once. The sequencing here drew on peripheral blood, taken after recovery from COVID-19. The chain combines TRBV7-6 with TRBJ1-1, with a weak D call TRBD1 (6 bases). This receptor was identified in an adult who had recovered from COVID-19. The CDR3, as DNA: TGTGCCAGCAGCTTATCCAGGGGACGCGTCACGAACACTGAAGCTTTCTTT. It codes for CASSLSRGRVTNTEAFF.